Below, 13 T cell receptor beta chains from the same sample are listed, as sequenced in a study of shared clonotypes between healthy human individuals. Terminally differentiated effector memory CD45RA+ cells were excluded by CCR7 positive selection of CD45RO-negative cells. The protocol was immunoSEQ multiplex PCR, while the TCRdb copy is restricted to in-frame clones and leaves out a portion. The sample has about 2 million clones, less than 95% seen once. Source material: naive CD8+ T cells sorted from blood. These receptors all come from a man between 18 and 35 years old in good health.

This chain's CDR3 is CASSYSGTDNEKLFF. CDR3 sequence (DNA): TGTGCCAGCAGTTACTCGGGGACGGATAATGAAAAACTGTTTTTT. The chain employs TRBV6-5 and TRBJ1-4, with a possible D match to TRBD1 (5 bases). The CDR3 has 15 residues. V lost 0 bases and J 4 bases, leaving 9 bases between the germline ends. Germline loops: CDR1 MNHEY, CDR2 SVGAGI.

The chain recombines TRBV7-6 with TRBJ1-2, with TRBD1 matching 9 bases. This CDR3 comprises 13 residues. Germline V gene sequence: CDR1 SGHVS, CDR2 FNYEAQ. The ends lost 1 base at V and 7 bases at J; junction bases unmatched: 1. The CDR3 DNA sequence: TGTGCCAGCAGCTTAGTGACAGGGGGTGGCTACACCTTC. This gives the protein CASSLVTGGGYTF.

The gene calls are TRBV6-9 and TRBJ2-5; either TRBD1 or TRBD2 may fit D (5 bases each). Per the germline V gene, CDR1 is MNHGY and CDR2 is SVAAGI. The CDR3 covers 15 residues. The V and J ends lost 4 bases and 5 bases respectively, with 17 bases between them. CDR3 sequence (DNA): TGTGCCAGCAGTTTCAACACCGGGGCTGGGGAGACCCAGTACTTC. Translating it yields CASSFNTGAGETQYF.

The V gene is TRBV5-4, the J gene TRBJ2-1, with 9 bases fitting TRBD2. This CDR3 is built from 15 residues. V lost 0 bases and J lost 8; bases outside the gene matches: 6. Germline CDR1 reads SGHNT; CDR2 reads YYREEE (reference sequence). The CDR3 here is CASSLVRGGLDEQFF. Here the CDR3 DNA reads TGTGCCAGCAGCTTGGTGCGGGGGGGCCTCGATGAGCAGTTCTTC.

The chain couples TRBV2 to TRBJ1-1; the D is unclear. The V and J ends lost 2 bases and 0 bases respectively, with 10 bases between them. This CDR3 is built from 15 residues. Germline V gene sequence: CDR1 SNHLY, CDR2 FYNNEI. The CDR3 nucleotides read TGTGCCAGCAGTGAATTTGCGGGCATGAACACTGAAGCTTTCTTT. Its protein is CASSEFAGMNTEAFF.

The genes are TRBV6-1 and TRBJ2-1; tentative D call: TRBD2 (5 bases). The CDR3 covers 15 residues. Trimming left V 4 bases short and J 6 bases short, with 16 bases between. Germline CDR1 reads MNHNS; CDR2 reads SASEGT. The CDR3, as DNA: TGTGCCAGCAGTGTCCTACGGGAATTAGGCAATGAGCAGTTCTTC. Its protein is CASSVLRELGNEQFF.

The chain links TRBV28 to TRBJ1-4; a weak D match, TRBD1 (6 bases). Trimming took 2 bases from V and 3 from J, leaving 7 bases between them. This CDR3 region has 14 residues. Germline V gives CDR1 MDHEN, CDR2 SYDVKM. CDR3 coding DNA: TGTGCCAGCAGTTTAACAGGGCCTAATGAAAAACTGTTTTTT. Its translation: CASSLTGPNEKLFF.

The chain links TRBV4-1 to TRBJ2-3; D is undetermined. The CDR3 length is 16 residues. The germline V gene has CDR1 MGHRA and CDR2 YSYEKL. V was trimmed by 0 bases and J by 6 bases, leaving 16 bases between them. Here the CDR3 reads CASSQEVGVGVDTQYF. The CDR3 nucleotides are TGCGCCAGCAGCCAAGAAGTTGGGGTTGGGGTGGATACGCAGTATTTT.

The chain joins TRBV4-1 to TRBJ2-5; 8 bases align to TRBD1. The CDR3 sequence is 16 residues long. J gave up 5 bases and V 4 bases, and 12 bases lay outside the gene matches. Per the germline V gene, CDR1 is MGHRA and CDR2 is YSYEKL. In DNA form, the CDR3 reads TGCGCCAGCAGCCTCTCTGGACAGGGAATTATCGAGACCCAGTACTTC. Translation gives CASSLSGQGIIETQYF.

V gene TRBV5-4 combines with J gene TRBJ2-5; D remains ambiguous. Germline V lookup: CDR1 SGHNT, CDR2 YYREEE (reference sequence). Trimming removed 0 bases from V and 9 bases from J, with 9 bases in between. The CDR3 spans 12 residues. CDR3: CASSLGSGPQYF. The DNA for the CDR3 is TGTGCCAGCAGCTTGGGATCTGGGCCCCAGTACTTC.

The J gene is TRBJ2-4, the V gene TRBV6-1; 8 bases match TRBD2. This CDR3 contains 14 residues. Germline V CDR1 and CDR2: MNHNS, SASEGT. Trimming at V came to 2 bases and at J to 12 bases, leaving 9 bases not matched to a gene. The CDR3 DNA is TGTGCCAGCAGTGAATGGACGGGAGGGAAGGGTCAGTACTTC. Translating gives CASSEWTGGKGQYF.

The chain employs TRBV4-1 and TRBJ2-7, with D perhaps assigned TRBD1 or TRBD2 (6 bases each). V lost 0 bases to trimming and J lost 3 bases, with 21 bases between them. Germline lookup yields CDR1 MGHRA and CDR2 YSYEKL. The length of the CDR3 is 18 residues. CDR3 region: CASSQDHSLLGGGYEQYF. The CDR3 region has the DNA TGCGCCAGCAGCCAAGATCATTCCCTATTAGGAGGGGGCTACGAGCAGTACTTC.

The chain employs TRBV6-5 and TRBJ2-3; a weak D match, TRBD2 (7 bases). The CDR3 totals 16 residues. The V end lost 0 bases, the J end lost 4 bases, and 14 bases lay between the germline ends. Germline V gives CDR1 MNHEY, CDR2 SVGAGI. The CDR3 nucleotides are TGTGCCAGCAGTTACTCGCCGGGGGGCGGTCCAGATACGCAGTATTTT. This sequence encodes CASSYSPGGGPDTQYF.